One and the same sample provided the 8 T cell receptor beta chains below, sequenced in a study of T-cell memory formation after mild COVID-19. TCRdb reprocessed the 5' RACE reads via MiXCR and lists one record per CDR3 protein. The sample carries fewer than 90,000 distinct CDR3 sequences, more than 10% recorded once. The sequenced sample consisted of PBMCs or a T cell subset sorted from them (not recorded which). The receptors come from a young man who had mild COVID-19 (a few samples of this study predate the infection). Cell type and time point are not known.

This clonotype was detected once. This chain connects TRBV6-6 to TRBJ2-3; D ambiguous. The CDR3 is 16 amino acids. Trimming took off 2 bases at V and 2 bases at J, with 14 bases between the two ends. The germline V gene encodes CDR1 MNHNY and CDR2 SVGAGI (reference sequence). The CDR3 nucleotides are TGTGCCAGCAGTTACGCGGCCACAAGTTTCACAGATACGCAGTATTTT. Residues: CASSYAATSFTDTQYF.

In its sample, this clonotype was seen many times. The gene calls are TRBV7-9 and TRBJ2-5; maybe TRBD2 (5 bases). V lost 1 base and J 1 base, leaving 10 bases between the germline ends. The CDR3 consists of 15 residues. CDR1 is SEHNR and CDR2 is FQNEAQ in the germline V gene (reference sequence). The CDR3 loop is CASSLGPDSQETQYF. The CDR3, as DNA: TGTGCCAGCAGCTTAGGCCCGGACTCCCAAGAGACCCAGTACTTC.

This chain uses TRBV6-5 with TRBJ1-6; D unclear. Germline V gene data show CDR1 as MNHEY and CDR2 as SVGAGI. This CDR3 has 14 residues. With 0 bases removed from V and 8 bases from J, the gap between germline ends came to 8 bases. CDR3 sequence (DNA): TGTGCCAGCAGTTACTCCCAGCCCGATTCACCCCTCCACTTT. It codes for CASSYSQPDSPLHF.

The chain has TRBV6-6 and TRBJ2-2, with D possibly being TRBD2 (6 bases). Germline CDR1 MNHNY, CDR2 SVGAGI (reference sequence). This CDR3 comprises 15 residues. V shed 8 bases and J shed 4 bases, with 17 bases lying between them. DNA of the CDR3: TGTGCCAGCCACGTGATGGGGGGTGCCACCGGGGAGCTGTTTTTT. This sequence encodes CASHVMGGATGELFF.

The J gene is TRBJ2-1, the V gene TRBV24-1, with 7 bases lining up with TRBD1. The CDR3 is made up of 12 amino acids. CDR1 and CDR2 (germline): KGHDR, SFDVKD. V lost 0 bases and J lost 15; bases outside the gene matches: 4. CDR3 amino acids: CATSDLVQGWFF. Here the CDR3 DNA reads TGTGCCACCAGTGATTTGGTACAGGGGTGGTTCTTC.

This clonotype was observed a single time. The V call is TRBV6-2 or TRBV6-3, the J call TRBJ2-3, with unresolved D. Germline V gene sequence: CDR1 MNHEY, CDR2 SVGEGT. The CDR3 is 12 residues long. Trimming took 4 bases from V and 8 from J, leaving 10 bases between them. CDR3 region: CASSSGYGTQYF. DNA for the CDR3: TGTGCCAGCAGTTCTGGGTACGGTACGCAGTATTTT.

The table lists this clonotype with a few counts. V gene TRBV12-2 combines with J gene TRBJ2-5; TRBD1 is the table's D call and was not checked against the DNA. TRBV12-2 corresponds to a pseudogene. The CDR3 length is 15 residues. The CDR3 coding sequence is TGTGCAAGTCGCTTAGGGGACAGGGTAGCCGGGACCCAGTACTTC. As protein: CASRLGDRVAGTQYF.

This clonotype showed up just a few times. The CDR3 is CASSPGQGMNTIYF. The CDR3 DNA reads as TGCGCCAGCAGCCCCGGACAGGGGATGAACACCATATATTTT. The rearrangement links TRBV4-3 to TRBJ1-3; 9 bases are shared with TRBD1. Germline assignment: CDR1 LGHNA and CDR2 YSLEER. The CDR3 contains 14 residues. J was trimmed by 7 bases and V by 4 bases; bases with no gene match: 5.